One sample yielded the 13 T cell receptor beta chains listed below, sequenced in a study of Tregs in tolerant kidney transplant recipients. The antigens for these receptors are not known. Measured with immunoSEQ multiplex PCR; TCRdb has only the in-frame clones, and not every one. The sample yields 25,000 to 35,000 clones, about 79% seen once. The sample was Tregs from blood cultured with allogeneic cells. The receptors were gathered from a human donor in good health.

V is TRBV4-3 and J is TRBJ1-3; 8 bases match TRBD1. With 0 bases clipped from V and 4 bases from J, the junction kept 17 bases outside the gene matches. The CDR3 runs 20 residues. Germline CDR1 is LGHNA and CDR2 is YSLEER. The CDR3 DNA is TGCGCCAGCAGCCAAGATGTCGTTAGCAGGGGGCTTCGAGCGGGAAACACCATATATTTT. This translates into CASSQDVVSRGLRAGNTIYF.

This clone was seen a single time. The V gene is TRBV15, the J gene TRBJ2-7; unclear D gene. From germline, CDR1 is LNHNV and CDR2 YYDKDF (reference sequence). The CDR3 runs 14 residues. V lost 5 bases and J lost 0, with 11 bases in between. The CDR3: CATSLLRTSYEQYF. The CDR3 nucleotides read TGTGCCACCAGCCTACTACGGACCTCCTACGAGCAGTACTTC. Drawing the rest from reference TRBV15 and TRBJ2-7, the complete variable domain is DAMVIQNPRYQVTQFGKPVTLSCSQTLNHNVMYWYQQKSSQAPKLLFHYYDKDFNNEADTPDNFQSRRPNTSFCFLDIRSPGLGDTAMYLCATSLLRTSYEQYFGPGTRLTVT.

The chain couples TRBV6-6 to TRBJ1-3; 7 bases map to TRBD1. V shed 11 bases, J shed 4 bases, and the junction held 11 bases outside the gene matches. The germline gives CDR1 MNHNY, CDR2 SVGAGI (reference sequence). This CDR3 region has 14 residues. The CDR3 DNA follows: TGTGCCTCTCGACAGGGCCTGGGGGGAAACACCATATATTTT. Translating it yields CASRQGLGGNTIYF.

The J gene is TRBJ2-4, the V gene TRBV7-8; 10 bases agree with TRBD2. CDR3 size: 22 residues. V shed 2 bases, J shed 7 bases, and the junction held 26 bases outside the gene matches. Germline assignment: CDR1 SGHVS and CDR2 FQNEAQ. CDR3 in DNA: TGTGCCAGCAGCTTAAATCTAGCGGGGGCGCTTCGGTCGTCTCTTTATAGGAACATTCAGTACTTC. Residues: CASSLNLAGALRSSLYRNIQYF. Looking up the rest from reference TRBV7-8 and TRBJ2-4 gives the full variable domain: GAGVSQSPRYKVAKRGQDVALRCDPISGHVSLFWYQQALGQGPEFLTYFQNEAQLDKSGLPSDRFFAERPEGSVSTLKIQRTQQEDSAVYLCASSLNLAGALRSSLYRNIQYFGAGTRLSVL.

This sequence joins TRBV11-3 and TRBJ1-6, with D uncertain. This CDR3 has 14 amino acids. V lost 0 bases and J lost 4, with 4 bases in between. The germline gives CDR1 SGHNT, CDR2 YENEEA. The CDR3 reads CASSLDPYNSPLHF. CDR3 nucleotide sequence: TGTGCCAGCAGCTTAGACCCGTATAATTCACCCCTCCACTTT.

This clone appeared a few times. The gene calls are TRBV5-1 and TRBJ2-1; 7 bases fit TRBD1. This CDR3 is 15 amino acids long. Germline loops: CDR1 SGHRS, CDR2 YFSETQ. The J segment lost 7 bases and the V segment lost 1 base, leaving 8 bases of the junction unmatched. For the CDR3, the DNA is TGCGCCAGCAGCTTGCCAATGGGACAGTTGAATGAGCAGTTCTTC. Its translation: CASSLPMGQLNEQFF.

The CDR3 region is CASSPGHGYEKLFF. For the CDR3, the DNA is TGTGCCAGTAGCCCCGGACACGGATATGAAAAACTGTTTTTT. The rearrangement links TRBV19 to TRBJ1-4, with D perhaps TRBD1 (5 bases). The CDR3 consists of 14 residues. Trimming removed 6 bases from V and 6 bases from J, with 14 bases in between. Germline values: CDR1 LNHDA, CDR2 SQIVND (reference sequence). The full variable domain, completed using reference TRBV19 and TRBJ1-4, is DGGITQSPKYLFRKEGQNVTLSCEQNLNHDAMYWYRQDPGQGLRLIYYSQIVNDFQKGDIAEGYSVSREKKESFPLTVTSAQKNPTAFYLCASSPGHGYEKLFFGSGTQLSVL.

This rearrangement joins TRBV5-4 to TRBJ1-1; D may be TRBD1 (5 bases). The CDR3 totals 14 residues. Germline CDR1 SGHNT, CDR2 YYREEE (reference sequence). V lost 3 bases and J 5 bases, leaving 14 bases between the germline ends. The CDR3 nucleotides read TGTGCCAGCAGCTCCCTCGGGGGGAGAACTGAAGCTTTCTTT. Encoded protein: CASSSLGGRTEAFF.

The chain combines TRBV9 with TRBJ2-1, with 7 bases matching TRBD2. The germline V gene has CDR1 SGDLS and CDR2 YYNGEE. This CDR3 is 15 amino acids long. V was pared by 1 base and J by 4 bases, with 5 bases of the junction left unmatched. CDR3 coding DNA: TGTGCCAGCAGCGTAATGTCTAGCGGATACAATGAGCAGTTCTTC. Residues: CASSVMSSGYNEQFF.

The chain has TRBV7-2 and TRBJ1-5, with D possibly being TRBD1 (6 bases). CDR3 size: 15 residues. Trimming cost V 4 bases and J 3 bases, with 13 bases left between them. Germline V gives CDR1 SGHTA, CDR2 FQGNSA. For the CDR3, the DNA is TGTGCCAGCAGCTCGACGGGGGCCAACAATCAGCCCCAGCATTTT. This translates into CASSSTGANNQPQHF. Based on the CDR3 plus reference TRBV7-2 and TRBJ1-5, the full variable domain is GAGVSQSPSNKVTEKGKDVELRCDPISGHTALYWYRQSLGQGLEFLIYFQGNSAPDKSGLPSDRFSAERTGGSVSTLTIQRTQQEDSAVYLCASSSTGANNQPQHFGDGTRLSIL.

The V call is TRBV28, the J call TRBJ1-1; D not certain. CDR1 is MDHEN and CDR2 is SYDVKM in the germline V gene. The V and J ends lost 3 bases and 1 base respectively, with 12 bases between them. This CDR3 has 15 amino acids. Written as DNA, the CDR3 is TGTGCCAGCAGTTTCCGGGGAGGTTGGAACACTGAAGCTTTCTTT. Its translation is CASSFRGGWNTEAFF.

The genes are TRBV5-1 and TRBJ1-4; D call uncertain. Trimming removed 2 bases at V and 0 bases at J, with 5 bases between. This CDR3 is built from 14 residues. Germline V CDR1 and CDR2: SGHRS, YFSETQ. The CDR3 is CASSFTATNEKLFF. The CDR3 coding sequence is TGCGCCAGCAGCTTTACGGCAACTAATGAAAAACTGTTTTTT.

The chain combines TRBV5-6 with TRBJ1-1; 9 bases are a match to TRBD1. The trim removed 4 bases at V and 4 bases at J, leaving 14 bases unmatched. CDR3 length: 17 residues. The V gene's germline CDR1 is SGHDT and CDR2 YYEEEE. The CDR3: CASSQSHRGTGFTEAFF. Written as DNA, the CDR3 is TGTGCCAGCAGCCAGTCACACAGGGGGACAGGGTTCACTGAAGCTTTCTTT.